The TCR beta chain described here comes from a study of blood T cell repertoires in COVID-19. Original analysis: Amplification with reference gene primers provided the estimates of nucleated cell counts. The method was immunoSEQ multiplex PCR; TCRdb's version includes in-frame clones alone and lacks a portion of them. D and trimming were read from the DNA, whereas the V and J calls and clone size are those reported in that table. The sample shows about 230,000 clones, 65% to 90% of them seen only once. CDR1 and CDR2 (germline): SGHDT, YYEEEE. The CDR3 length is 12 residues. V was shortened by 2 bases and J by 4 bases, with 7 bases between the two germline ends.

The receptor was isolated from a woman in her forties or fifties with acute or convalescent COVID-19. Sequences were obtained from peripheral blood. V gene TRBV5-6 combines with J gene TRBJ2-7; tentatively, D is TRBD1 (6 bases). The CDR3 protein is CASSLQGYEQYF. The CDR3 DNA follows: TGTGCCAGCAGCTTACAGGGTTACGAGCAGTACTTC.